The clone carrying this T cell receptor (beta chain) showed up many times. J lost 6 bases, V lost 0 bases, and 7 bases had no gene match. The CDR3 runs 17 residues. The germline V gene encodes CDR1 LGHNA and CDR2 YNFKEQ. Library construction involved attaching unique molecular identifiers to individual cDNA molecules, which allowed quantitative, reproducible TCR counting. MiXCR was run by TCRdb on the RACE reads, yielding one entry per CDR3 protein. The sample holds about 140,000 distinct CDR3 sequences; about 10% are singletons and the top ten take 1.2% to 1.5%. Documented time point: patch test 2, 6 weeks after DPC sensitization. The sample's treatment: therapeutic diphenylcyclopropenone sensitization with weekly scalp DPC. The study drew its donors from alopecia patients who were 18 to 70 years old and suitable for DPC. The data are from a study of human T cells and chemical hapten exposure. The overall study: Cases of alopecia areata, totalis or universalis occurred in a predominantly female patient group.

The rearrangement links TRBV4-2 to TRBJ2-2, with 10 bases matching TRBD1. The sample in question was whole blood, obtained in connection with sensitization to the hapten diphenylcyclopropenone (DPC). The receptor was derived from a woman in her fifties or sixties with alopecia areata. Some clones in this sample may be carry-over from other donors' samples. CDR3 sequence reads: CASSQDPRTGGAGELFF. The CDR3 DNA reads TGTGCCAGCAGCCAAGATCCTAGGACAGGGGGGGCCGGGGAGCTGTTTTTT.